This paragraph covers one T cell receptor beta chain sequence. Antigen specificity is unknown. The data were taken from a study of T-cell reconstitution after alpha-beta-depleted transplantation in children. Preparation of the TCRbeta library involved a method that used unique molecular identifiers. TCRdb redid the calling of the PCR reads with MiXCR, one entry per CDR3 protein. The profile shows 350,000 to 500,000 distinct CDR3 sequences, about 45% of them singletons. V lost 5 bases, J lost 7 bases, and 18 bases stayed unmatched. This CDR3 region has 17 residues. Germline V gene lookup returns CDR1 SGHAT and CDR2 FQNNGV. Study-wide findings and caveats: The origin of high day-60 TCRbeta diversity in some patients lay in surviving recipient T cells and thymic progenitors. At the one-year point after transplant, T-cell counts and TCRbeta diversity were found to come mostly from T cells that had been newly produced.

Here the sequenced sample was PBMCs, taken before TCRalphabeta/CD19-depleted stem cell transplant. This chain uses TRBV11-2 with TRBJ2-3, with TRBD2 matching 7 bases. The source is a girl aged 2-10 years with aplastic anemia, due to receive a stem cell transplant. CDR3 nucleotides: TGTGCCAGCAGCCCCCGGGGGTACAGCGGGGACCAGAATACGCAGTATTTT. As protein: CASSPRGYSGDQNTQYF.